Shown below are 26 T cell receptor beta chains from a single sample sequenced in a study of control samples from healthy donors and cancer patients. Using immunoSEQ multiplex PCR, the repertoire was profiled, and TCRdb retains in-frame clones only, with some absent. The data show some 220,000 clones, roughly 94% seen once. The sample consisted of blood. Receptors originate from a man aged 50 to 59 in good health.

The chain carries TRBV19 and TRBJ1-2, with no clear D. V lost 4 bases to trimming and J lost 8 bases, with 14 bases between them. This CDR3 region has 13 residues. The germline V gene encodes CDR1 LNHDA and CDR2 SQIVND (reference sequence). The chain's CDR3 is CASSTFVAAGYTF. The DNA for the CDR3 is TGTGCCAGTAGTACGTTCGTGGCGGCGGGCTACACCTTC. The whole variable domain, filled in from reference TRBV19 and TRBJ1-2, reads DGGITQSPKYLFRKEGQNVTLSCEQNLNHDAMYWYRQDPGQGLRLIYYSQIVNDFQKGDIAEGYSVSREKKESFPLTVTSAQKNPTAFYLCASSTFVAAGYTFGSGTRLTVV.

This chain joins TRBV11-2 and TRBJ2-3; possibly TRBD1 or TRBD2 for D (5 bases each). Trimming shortened V by 0 bases and J by 2 bases, and 9 bases separated the two germline ends. This CDR3 has 15 residues. Germline-derived CDR1 and CDR2 are SGHAT and FQNNGV. The CDR3 is CASSLDGTNTDTQYF. The CDR3 coding sequence is TGTGCCAGCAGCTTAGATGGGACCAACACAGATACGCAGTATTTT.

The rearrangement joins TRBV19 to TRBJ1-1, with TRBD1 matching 8 bases. CDR1 is LNHDA and CDR2 is SQIVND in the germline V gene (reference sequence). This CDR3 comprises 14 residues. The trim removed 7 bases at V and 2 bases at J, leaving 6 bases unmatched. The CDR3 sequence is CASTPRGLNTEAFF. As DNA, the CDR3 is TGTGCCAGTACCCCCAGGGGGCTTAACACTGAAGCTTTCTTT.

In DNA form, the CDR3 reads TGCGCCAGCAGGATTGGACCCGAGGGAAACACCATATATTTT. Translated, it gives CASRIGPEGNTIYF. V and J are TRBV5-1 and TRBJ1-3; D is unresolved. Trimming cost V 5 bases and J 4 bases, with 13 bases left between them. The V gene's germline CDR1 is SGHRS and CDR2 YFSETQ. CDR3 length equals 14 residues. Complete variable domain (other parts from reference TRBV5-1 and TRBJ1-3): KAGVTQTPRYLIKTRGQQVTLSCSPISGHRSVSWYQQTPGQGLQFLFEYFSETQRNKGNFPGRFSGRQFSNSRSEMNVSTLELGDSALYLCASRIGPEGNTIYFGEGSWLTVV.

V gene TRBV6-5 combines with J gene TRBJ2-7, with D unresolved. The V gene lost 0 bases and the J gene lost 0 bases, with 6 bases spanning the gap. Germline V CDR1 and CDR2: MNHEY, SVGAGI. This CDR3 has 14 amino acids. The CDR3 protein is CASSYSASSYEQYV. The CDR3, as DNA: TGTGCCAGCAGTTACTCGGCGAGCTCCTACGAGCAGTACGTC.

This clone was recorded once. The rearrangement joins TRBV18 to TRBJ2-7; 9 positions match TRBD1. After removal of 5 bases from V and 4 bases from J, the junction contained 6 bases not matched to a gene. Germline V gene lookup returns CDR1 KGHSH and CDR2 LQKENI. The CDR3 has 14 residues. The CDR3 bases are TGTGCCAGCTCAGATAGACAGGGGGGTTACGAGCAGTACTTC. Translation gives CASSDRQGGYEQYF.

The chain combines TRBV24-1 with TRBJ2-1, with D perhaps matching TRBD1 or TRBD2 (5 bases each). The CDR3 runs to 15 residues. V lost 4 bases and J 8 bases, leaving 17 bases between the germline ends. In germline, CDR1 is KGHDR, CDR2 SFDVKD. The CDR3 protein is CATSEGRRGKDEQFF. CDR3 nucleotides: TGTGCCACCAGTGAGGGACGTCGGGGAAAGGATGAGCAGTTCTTC.

CDR3 bases: TGCAGTGCTAGAGTGGGAGATGAGCAGTTCTTC. It yields the protein CSARVGDEQFF. The chain recombines TRBV20-1 with TRBJ2-1; possibly TRBD2 for D (5 bases). Germline V lookup: CDR1 DFQATT, CDR2 SNEGSKA (reference sequence). This CDR3 region has 11 residues. V was clipped by 1 base and J by 8 bases, with 6 bases between them.

The chain is built from TRBV3-1 (or the pseudogene TRBV3-2) and TRBJ1-3; D might be TRBD1 (6 bases). V dropped 4 bases and J dropped 4 bases, with 17 bases sitting between them. This CDR3 spans 16 amino acids. Germline V lookup: CDR1 LGHDT, CDR2 YNNKEL (reference sequence). CDR3 in DNA: TGTGCCAGCAGCCCTTTAGGGGGTGGGCGCGGAAACACCATATATTTT. Translated: CASSPLGGGRGNTIYF.

J is TRBJ2-3 and V is TRBV24-1; TRBD1 or TRBD2 may be the D gene (5 bases each). V was trimmed by 9 bases and J by 2 bases, leaving 14 bases between them. Germline loops: CDR1 KGHDR, CDR2 SFDVKD. The CDR3 sequence is 14 residues long. The CDR3 nucleotides are TGTGCCACCGGGGGATTACTTGCCACAGATACGCAGTATTTT. This gives the protein CATGGLLATDTQYF.

This rearrangement joins TRBV15 to TRBJ2-3; 9 bases are a match to TRBD2. This CDR3 region has 15 residues. Trimming at V came to 9 bases and at J to 2 bases, leaving 9 bases not matched to a gene. The V gene's germline CDR1 is LNHNV and CDR2 YYDKDF (reference sequence). In DNA, the CDR3 is TGTGCCACAGCAACCAGCGGGGGGTACACAGATACGCAGTATTTT. Protein sequence: CATATSGGYTDTQYF.

V is TRBV3-1 (or the pseudogene TRBV3-2) and J is TRBJ1-4, with D possibly matching TRBD1 (5 bases). Germline assignment: CDR1 LGHDT and CDR2 YNNKEL (reference sequence). The CDR3 runs to 15 residues. Trimming removed 2 bases at V and 3 bases at J, with 10 bases between. CDR3 loop: CASSQLGGANEKLFF. CDR3 coding DNA: TGTGCCAGCAGCCAACTCGGGGGAGCTAATGAAAAACTGTTTTTT.

V usage is TRBV2 and J usage is TRBJ2-5; D remains unclear. The germline CDR1 and CDR2 sequences are SNHLY and FYNNEI. V gave up 8 bases and J gave up 3 bases, with 7 bases separating them. The CDR3 runs 11 residues. The CDR3 coding sequence is TGTGCCAGCCTCGAGGAAGAGACCCAGTACTTC. Protein sequence: CASLEEETQYF. Full variable domain (missing parts from reference TRBV2 and TRBJ2-5): EPEVTQTPSHQVTQMGQEVILRCVPISNHLYFYWYRQILGQKVEFLVSFYNNEISEKSEIFDDQFSVERPDGSNFTLKIRSTKLEDSAMYFCASLEEETQYFGPGTRLLVL.

This clone has only one observation. The genes are TRBV7-8 and TRBJ2-5, with a tentative D call TRBD2 (6 bases). Trimming pared 0 bases from V and 2 bases from J, leaving 7 bases between. The CDR3 length is 14 residues. Germline V gene data show CDR1 as SGHVS and CDR2 as FQNEAQ. The CDR3 DNA sequence: TGTGCCAGCAGCTTAGCCGGGGGACAAGAGACCCAGTACTTC. As protein: CASSLAGGQETQYF. Full variable domain (missing parts from reference TRBV7-8 and TRBJ2-5): GAGVSQSPRYKVAKRGQDVALRCDPISGHVSLFWYQQALGQGPEFLTYFQNEAQLDKSGLPSDRFFAERPEGSVSTLKIQRTQQEDSAVYLCASSLAGGQETQYFGPGTRLLVL.

J is TRBJ2-7 and V is TRBV18; D is possibly TRBD2 (5 bases). With 3 bases removed from V and 5 bases from J, the gap between germline ends came to 11 bases. Looked up from germline, CDR1 is KGHSH and CDR2 is LQKENI. The CDR3 is 13 amino acids. The CDR3 protein is CASSPGRSHEQYF. CDR3 DNA sequence: TGTGCCAGCTCACCGGGGAGAAGCCACGAGCAGTACTTC. The whole variable domain, remainder taken from reference TRBV18 and TRBJ2-7, is NAGVMQNPRHLVRRRGQEARLRCSPMKGHSHVYWYRQLPEEGLKFMVYLQKENIIDESGMPKERFSAEFPKEGPSILRIQQVVRGDSAAYFCASSPGRSHEQYFGPGTRLTVT.

The rearrangement links TRBV15 to TRBJ2-3; D may correspond to TRBD1 or TRBD2 (5 bases each). V was cut by 3 bases and J by 0 bases, with 13 bases left in between. This CDR3 region has 16 residues. Germline V CDR1 and CDR2: LNHNV, YYDKDF (reference sequence). The CDR3 region has the DNA TGTGCCACCAGCAGCCCCGGGACGGAGAGCACAGATACGCAGTATTTT. Translated: CATSSPGTESTDTQYF.

Regarding this clone: The identical CDR3 is also encoded by other nucleotide sequences in the sample. The chain links TRBV3-1 (or the pseudogene TRBV3-2) to TRBJ1-1; D ambiguous. Germline lookup yields CDR1 LGHDT and CDR2 YNNKEL (reference sequence). The CDR3 is 13 residues long. Trimming removed 2 bases from V and 5 bases from J, with 9 bases in between. CDR3 residues: CASSQRWGTEAFF. The CDR3, as DNA: TGTGCCAGCAGCCAACGTTGGGGTACTGAAGCTTTCTTT.

The chain links TRBV5-1 to TRBJ2-3, with 8 nucleotides matching TRBD1. The CDR3 contains 17 residues. J was trimmed by 6 bases and V by 2 bases; bases with no gene match: 14. Germline V gene data show CDR1 as SGHRS and CDR2 as YFSETQ. CDR3 DNA: TGCGCCAGCAGCTTACCATATGGACAGGGACCGAGGGATACGCAGTATTTT. It translates to CASSLPYGQGPRDTQYF.

The J gene is TRBJ2-2, the V gene TRBV21-1; the tabulated D call, TRBD1, remains unverified against the DNA. TRBV21-1 is a pseudogene locus. CDR3 length: 14 residues. The CDR3 region is CASSGAGGTGELFF. CDR3 coding DNA: TGTGCCAGCAGCGGGGCAGGGGGCACCGGGGAGCTGTTTTTT.

The rearrangement joins TRBV24-1 to TRBJ1-3; 8 bases line up with TRBD1. Germline assignment: CDR1 KGHDR and CDR2 SFDVKD. J lost 0 bases, V lost 4 bases, and 7 bases had no gene match. The CDR3 runs 17 residues. This CDR3 is CATSDGQGTSSGNTIYF. The CDR3 DNA follows: TGTGCCACCAGTGACGGACAGGGTACTAGCTCTGGAAACACCATATATTTT.

This chain links TRBV5-5 with TRBJ2-2; D tentatively fits TRBD1 or TRBD2 (5 bases each). V was pared by 0 bases and J by 2 bases, with 11 bases between. The CDR3 is made up of 16 amino acids. Germline-derived CDR1 and CDR2 are SGHKS and YYEKEE (reference sequence). The CDR3 region has the DNA TGTGCCAGCAGCTTGGCCGGGGCAGCCAACACCGGGGAGCTGTTTTTT. It encodes CASSLAGAANTGELFF.

This clone was seen only once. This chain joins TRBV3-1 (or the pseudogene TRBV3-2) and TRBJ1-3; tentatively, D is TRBD1 (5 bases). Between the trimmed V and J ends, which lost 1 base and 8 bases, there was a span of 12 bases. Germline V gene data show CDR1 as LGHDT and CDR2 as YNNKEL (reference sequence). The CDR3 is made up of 14 amino acids. The CDR3 is CASSQGQGSHTIYF. In DNA form, the CDR3 reads TGTGCCAGCAGCCAAGGGCAGGGATCACACACCATATATTTT.

The genes are TRBV6-6 and TRBJ1-5, with D unclear. This CDR3 contains 15 residues. The germline gives CDR1 MNHNY, CDR2 SVGAGI (reference sequence). V lost 7 bases, J lost 3 bases, and 16 bases lay in between. DNA for the CDR3: TGTGCCAGCACCGATACGGGAGGTTCCAATCAGCCCCAGCATTTT. Amino acids: CASTDTGGSNQPQHF.

This chain connects TRBV2 to TRBJ2-2; 7 positions agree with TRBD2. The germline V gene has CDR1 SNHLY and CDR2 FYNNEI. The CDR3 has 15 amino acids. Trimming took 11 bases from V and 2 from J; bases not matched to a gene: 11. The DNA of the CDR3 is TGTGCCTACGTGGGGGGGTCTATAAACACCGGGGAGCTGTTTTTT. Protein sequence: CAYVGGSINTGELFF.

This chain joins TRBV11-2 and TRBJ1-4; 7 bases are shared with TRBD1. Germline CDR1 and CDR2: SGHAT and FQNNGV. There are 14 residues in the CDR3. Germline trimming cut 4 bases from V and 2 bases from J; bases unmatched to any gene: 1. Here the CDR3 DNA reads TGTGCCAGCAGCTCACAGGGGACTAATGAAAAACTGTTTTTT. Its translation: CASSSQGTNEKLFF.

The chain carries TRBV2 and TRBJ2-3; 11 positions match TRBD2. Trimming at V came to 4 bases and at J to 9 bases, leaving 9 bases not matched to a gene. CDR3 length: 15 amino acids. Germline V lookup: CDR1 SNHLY, CDR2 FYNNEI. In nucleotides, the CDR3 is TGTGCCAGCAGTGGAGTAGCGGGGGGGAGGACGACGCAGTATTTT. Translated, it gives CASSGVAGGRTTQYF. Drawing the rest from reference TRBV2 and TRBJ2-3, the complete variable domain is EPEVTQTPSHQVTQMGQEVILRCVPISNHLYFYWYRQILGQKVEFLVSFYNNEISEKSEIFDDQFSVERPDGSNFTLKIRSTKLEDSAMYFCASSGVAGGRTTQYFGPGTRLTVL.